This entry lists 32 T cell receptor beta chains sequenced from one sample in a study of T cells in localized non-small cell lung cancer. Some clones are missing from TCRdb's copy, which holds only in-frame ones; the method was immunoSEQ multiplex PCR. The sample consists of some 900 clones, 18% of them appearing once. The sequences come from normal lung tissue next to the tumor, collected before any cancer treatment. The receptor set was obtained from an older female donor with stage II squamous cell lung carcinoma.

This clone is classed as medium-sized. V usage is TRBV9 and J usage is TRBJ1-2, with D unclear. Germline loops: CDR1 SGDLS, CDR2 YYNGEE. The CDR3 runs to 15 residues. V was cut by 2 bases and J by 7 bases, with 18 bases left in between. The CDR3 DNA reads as TGTGCCAGCAGCGTTAGGCAAAGTGAAGAGGGTGGCTACACCTTC. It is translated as CASSVRQSEEGGYTF.

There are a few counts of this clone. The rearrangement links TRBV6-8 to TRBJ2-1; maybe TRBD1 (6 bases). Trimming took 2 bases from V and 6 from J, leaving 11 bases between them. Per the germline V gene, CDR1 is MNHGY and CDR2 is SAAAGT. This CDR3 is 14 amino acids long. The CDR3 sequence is CASSYPAGANEQFF. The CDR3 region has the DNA TGTGCCAGCAGTTACCCCGCAGGGGCCAATGAGCAGTTCTTC.

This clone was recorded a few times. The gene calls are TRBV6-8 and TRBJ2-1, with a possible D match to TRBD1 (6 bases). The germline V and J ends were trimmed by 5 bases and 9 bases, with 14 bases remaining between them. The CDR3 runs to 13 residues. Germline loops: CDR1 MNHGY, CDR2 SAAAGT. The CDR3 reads CASSGRWDTEQFF. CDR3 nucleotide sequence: TGTGCCAGCAGTGGCCGTTGGGACACTGAGCAGTTCTTC.

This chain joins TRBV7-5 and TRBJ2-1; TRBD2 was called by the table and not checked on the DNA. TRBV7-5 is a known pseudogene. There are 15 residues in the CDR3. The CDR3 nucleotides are TGTGCCAGCAGCTCCGGACTAGCGGGAACCAATGAGCAGTTCTTC. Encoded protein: CASSSGLAGTNEQFF.

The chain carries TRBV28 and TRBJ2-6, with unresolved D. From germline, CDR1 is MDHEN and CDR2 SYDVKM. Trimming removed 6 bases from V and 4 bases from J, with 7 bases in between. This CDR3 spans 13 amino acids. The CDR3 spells CASREEGANVLTF. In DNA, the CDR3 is TGTGCCAGCAGGGAAGAAGGGGCCAACGTCCTGACTTTC.

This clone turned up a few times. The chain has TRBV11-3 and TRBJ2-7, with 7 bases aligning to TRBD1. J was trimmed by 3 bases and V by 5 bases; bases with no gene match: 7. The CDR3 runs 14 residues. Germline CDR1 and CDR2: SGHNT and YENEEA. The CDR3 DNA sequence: TGTGCCAGCAGCGCCCGGGACAGAGACTACGAGCAGTACGTC. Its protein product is CASSARDRDYEQYV.

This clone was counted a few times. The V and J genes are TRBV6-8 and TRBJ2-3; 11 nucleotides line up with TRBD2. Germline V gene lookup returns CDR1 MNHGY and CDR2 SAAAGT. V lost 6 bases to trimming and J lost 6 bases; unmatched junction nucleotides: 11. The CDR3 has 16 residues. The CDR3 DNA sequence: TGTGCCAGCAGGAGAGCTTTAGCGGGGGGGAGGGATACGCAGTATTTT. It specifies CASRRALAGGRDTQYF.

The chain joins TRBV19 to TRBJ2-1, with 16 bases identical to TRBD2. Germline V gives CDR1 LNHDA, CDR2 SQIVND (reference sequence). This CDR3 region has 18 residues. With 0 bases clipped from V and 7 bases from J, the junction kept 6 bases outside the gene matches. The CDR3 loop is CASSIEGTSGRAQNEQFF. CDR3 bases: TGTGCCAGTAGTATAGAAGGGACTAGCGGGAGGGCCCAGAATGAGCAGTTCTTC.

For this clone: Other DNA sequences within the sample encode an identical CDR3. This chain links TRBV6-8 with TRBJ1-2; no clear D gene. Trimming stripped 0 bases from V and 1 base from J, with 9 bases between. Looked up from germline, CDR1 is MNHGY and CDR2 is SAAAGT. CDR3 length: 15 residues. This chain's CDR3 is CASSYSEGSNYGYTF. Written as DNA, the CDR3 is TGTGCCAGCAGTTACTCTGAGGGAAGTAACTATGGCTACACCTTC.

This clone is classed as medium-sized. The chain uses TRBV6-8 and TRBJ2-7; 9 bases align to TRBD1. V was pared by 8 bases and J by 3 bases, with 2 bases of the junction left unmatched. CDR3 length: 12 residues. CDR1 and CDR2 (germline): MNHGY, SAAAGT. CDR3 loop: CASGDRVYEQYV. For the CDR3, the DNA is TGTGCCAGCGGGGACAGGGTCTACGAGCAGTACGTC.

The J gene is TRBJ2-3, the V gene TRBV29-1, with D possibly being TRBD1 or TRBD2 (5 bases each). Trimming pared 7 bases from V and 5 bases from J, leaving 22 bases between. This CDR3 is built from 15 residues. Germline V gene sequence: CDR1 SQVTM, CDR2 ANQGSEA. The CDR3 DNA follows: TGCAGCGGTGGGACCCCCCGACAGAGGGGAGATACGCAGTATTTT. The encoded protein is CSGGTPRQRGDTQYF.

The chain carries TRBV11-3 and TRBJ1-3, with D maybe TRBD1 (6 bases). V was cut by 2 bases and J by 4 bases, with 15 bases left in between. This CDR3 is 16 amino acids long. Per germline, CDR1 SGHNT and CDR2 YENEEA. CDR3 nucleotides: TGTGCCAGCAGCTTAAATTTTGCAGGGACAGGAAACACCATATATTTT. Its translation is CASSLNFAGTGNTIYF.

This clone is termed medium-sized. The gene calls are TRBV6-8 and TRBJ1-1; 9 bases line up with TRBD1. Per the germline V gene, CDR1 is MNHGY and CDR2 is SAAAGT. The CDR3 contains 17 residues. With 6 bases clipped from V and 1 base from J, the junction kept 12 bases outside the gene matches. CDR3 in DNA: TGTGCCAGCAGGCGACAGGGACAGGGAAGAGGGAACACTGAAGCTTTCTTT. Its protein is CASRRQGQGRGNTEAFF.

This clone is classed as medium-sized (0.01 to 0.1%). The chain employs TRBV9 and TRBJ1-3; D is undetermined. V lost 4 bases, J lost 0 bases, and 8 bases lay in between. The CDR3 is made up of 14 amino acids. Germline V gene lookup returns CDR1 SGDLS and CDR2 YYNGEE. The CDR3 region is CASSLGNSGNTIYF. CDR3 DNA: TGTGCCAGCAGCTTAGGAAACTCTGGAAACACCATATATTTT.

The CDR3 DNA sequence: TGTGCCAGCTCACCACGAGGGATCCAGAGGAATGAGCAGTTCTTC. This sequence encodes CASSPRGIQRNEQFF. This chain joins TRBV18 and TRBJ2-1; perhaps TRBD2 as D (5 bases). The V and J ends lost 1 base and 7 bases respectively, with 14 bases between them. Germline lookup yields CDR1 KGHSH and CDR2 LQKENI. The CDR3 covers 15 residues.

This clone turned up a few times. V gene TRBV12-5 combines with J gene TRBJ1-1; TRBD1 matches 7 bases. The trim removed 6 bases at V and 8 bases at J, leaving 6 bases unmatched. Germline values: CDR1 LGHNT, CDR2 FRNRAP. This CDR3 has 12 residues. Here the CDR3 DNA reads TGTGCTAGTGGCGAGCAGGGGGGAGAAGCTTTCTTT. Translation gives CASGEQGGEAFF.

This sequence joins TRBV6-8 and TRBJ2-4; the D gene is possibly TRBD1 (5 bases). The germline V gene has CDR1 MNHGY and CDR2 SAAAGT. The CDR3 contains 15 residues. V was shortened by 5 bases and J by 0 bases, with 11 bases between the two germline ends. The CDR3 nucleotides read TGTGCCAGCAGTGACAGCGAGGTAGCCAAAAACATTCAGTACTTC. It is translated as CASSDSEVAKNIQYF.

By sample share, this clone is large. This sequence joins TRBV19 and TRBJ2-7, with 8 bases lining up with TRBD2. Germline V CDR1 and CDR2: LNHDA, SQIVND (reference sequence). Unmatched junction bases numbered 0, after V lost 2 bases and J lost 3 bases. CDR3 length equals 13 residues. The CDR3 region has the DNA TGTGCCAGTAGTATACTAGCGGGCTACGAGCAGTACGTC. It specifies CASSILAGYEQYV.

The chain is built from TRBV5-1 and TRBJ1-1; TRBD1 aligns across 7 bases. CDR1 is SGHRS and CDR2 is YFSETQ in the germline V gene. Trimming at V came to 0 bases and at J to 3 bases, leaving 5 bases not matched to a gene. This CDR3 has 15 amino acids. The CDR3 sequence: CASSLEAQGYTEAFF. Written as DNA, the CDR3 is TGCGCCAGCAGCTTGGAGGCACAGGGGTACACTGAAGCTTTCTTT.

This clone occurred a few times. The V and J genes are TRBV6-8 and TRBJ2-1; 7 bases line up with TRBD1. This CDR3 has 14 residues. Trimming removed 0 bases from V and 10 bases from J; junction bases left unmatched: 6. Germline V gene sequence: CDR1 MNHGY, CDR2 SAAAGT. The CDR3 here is CASSYSFDRDEQFF. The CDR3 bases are TGTGCCAGCAGTTACTCCTTCGACAGGGACGAGCAGTTCTTC.

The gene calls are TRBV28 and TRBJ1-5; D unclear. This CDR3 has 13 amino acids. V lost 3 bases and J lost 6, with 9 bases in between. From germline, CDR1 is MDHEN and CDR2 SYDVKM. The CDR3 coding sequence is TGTGCCAGCAGTTTTGTGCCATCTCAGCCCCAGCATTTT. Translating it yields CASSFVPSQPQHF.

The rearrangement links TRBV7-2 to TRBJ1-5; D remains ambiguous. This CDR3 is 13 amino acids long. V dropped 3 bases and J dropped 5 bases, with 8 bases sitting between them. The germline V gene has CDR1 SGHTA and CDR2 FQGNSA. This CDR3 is CASSFGPDQPQHF. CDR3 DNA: TGTGCCAGCAGCTTCGGACCCGATCAGCCCCAGCATTTT.

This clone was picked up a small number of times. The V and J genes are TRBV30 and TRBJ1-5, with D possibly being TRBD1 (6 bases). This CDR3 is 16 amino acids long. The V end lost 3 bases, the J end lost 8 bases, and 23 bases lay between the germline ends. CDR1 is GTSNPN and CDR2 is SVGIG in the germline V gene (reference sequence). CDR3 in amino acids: CAWSGGARGSFKPQHF. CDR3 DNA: TGTGCCTGGAGCGGGGGGGCCAGGGGCTCTTTTAAGCCCCAGCATTTT.

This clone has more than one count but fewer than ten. CDR3 sequence reads: CASSSRDRGSGYTF. The CDR3, as DNA: TGTGCCAGCAGCAGCCGGGACAGGGGCTCTGGCTACACCTTC. The V and J genes are TRBV11-3 and TRBJ1-2; 10 bases are a match to TRBD1. V dropped 5 bases and J dropped 7; count of bases not matched to a gene: 7. The CDR3 is made up of 14 amino acids. Germline CDR1 reads SGHNT; CDR2 reads YENEEA.

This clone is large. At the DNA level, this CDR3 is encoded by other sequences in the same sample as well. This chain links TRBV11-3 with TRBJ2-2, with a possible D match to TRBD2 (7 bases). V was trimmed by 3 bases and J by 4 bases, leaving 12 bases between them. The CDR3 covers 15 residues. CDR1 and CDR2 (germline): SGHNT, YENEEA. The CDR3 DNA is TGTGCCAGCAGCTTGGGAGGGGGAGGCACCGGGGAGCTGTTTTTT. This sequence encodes CASSLGGGGTGELFF.

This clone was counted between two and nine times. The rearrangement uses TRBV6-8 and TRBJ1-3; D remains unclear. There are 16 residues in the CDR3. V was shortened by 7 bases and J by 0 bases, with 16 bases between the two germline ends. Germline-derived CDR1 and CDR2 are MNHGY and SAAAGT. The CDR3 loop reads CASTVGGRVSGNTIYF. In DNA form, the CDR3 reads TGTGCCAGCACCGTAGGAGGGCGGGTCTCTGGAAACACCATATATTTT.

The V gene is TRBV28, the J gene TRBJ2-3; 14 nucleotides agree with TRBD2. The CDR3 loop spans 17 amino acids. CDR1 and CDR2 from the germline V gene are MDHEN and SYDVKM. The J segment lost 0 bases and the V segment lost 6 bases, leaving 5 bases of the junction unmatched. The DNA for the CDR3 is TGTGCCAGCAGGGGGACTAGCGGGGGCGATAGCACAGATACGCAGTATTTT. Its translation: CASRGTSGGDSTDTQYF.

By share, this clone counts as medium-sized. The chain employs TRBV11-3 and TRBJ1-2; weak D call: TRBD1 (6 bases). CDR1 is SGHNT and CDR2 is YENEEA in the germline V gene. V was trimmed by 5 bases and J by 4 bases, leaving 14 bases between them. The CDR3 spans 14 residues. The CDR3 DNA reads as TGTGCCAGCAGCCTCAGCGGGGGCGTCTATGGCTACACCTTC. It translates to CASSLSGGVYGYTF. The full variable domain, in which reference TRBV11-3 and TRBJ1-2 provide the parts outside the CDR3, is EAGVVQSPRYKIIEKKQPVAFWCNPISGHNTLYWYLQNLGQGPELLIRYENEEAVDDSQLPKDRFSAERLKGVDSTLKIQPAELGDSAVYLCASSLSGGVYGYTFGSGTRLTVV.

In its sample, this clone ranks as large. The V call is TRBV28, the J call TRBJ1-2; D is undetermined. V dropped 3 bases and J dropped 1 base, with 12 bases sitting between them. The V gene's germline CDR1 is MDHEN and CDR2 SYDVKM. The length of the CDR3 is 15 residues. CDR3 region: CASSFGDSINYGYTF. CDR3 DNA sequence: TGTGCCAGCAGTTTCGGCGATAGCATTAACTATGGCTACACCTTC.

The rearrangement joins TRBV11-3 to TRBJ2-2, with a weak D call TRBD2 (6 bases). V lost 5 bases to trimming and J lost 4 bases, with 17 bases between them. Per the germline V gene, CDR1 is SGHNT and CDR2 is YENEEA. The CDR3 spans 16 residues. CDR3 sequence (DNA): TGTGCCAGCAGCCCAAGATTGGGACTGAGCACCGGGGAGCTGTTTTTT. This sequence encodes CASSPRLGLSTGELFF.

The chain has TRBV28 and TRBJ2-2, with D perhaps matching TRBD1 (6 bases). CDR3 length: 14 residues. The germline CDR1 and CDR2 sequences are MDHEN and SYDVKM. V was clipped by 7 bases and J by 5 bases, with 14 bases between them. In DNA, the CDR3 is TGTGCCAGCAACCCAGGGGCTCGAACCGGGGAGCTGTTTTTT. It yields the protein CASNPGARTGELFF.

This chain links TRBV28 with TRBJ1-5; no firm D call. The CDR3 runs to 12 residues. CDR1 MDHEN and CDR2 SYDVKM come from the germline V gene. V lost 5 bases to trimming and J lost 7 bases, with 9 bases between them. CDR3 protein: CASSRRMQPQHF. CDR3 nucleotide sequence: TGTGCCAGCAGTCGACGAATGCAGCCCCAGCATTTT.